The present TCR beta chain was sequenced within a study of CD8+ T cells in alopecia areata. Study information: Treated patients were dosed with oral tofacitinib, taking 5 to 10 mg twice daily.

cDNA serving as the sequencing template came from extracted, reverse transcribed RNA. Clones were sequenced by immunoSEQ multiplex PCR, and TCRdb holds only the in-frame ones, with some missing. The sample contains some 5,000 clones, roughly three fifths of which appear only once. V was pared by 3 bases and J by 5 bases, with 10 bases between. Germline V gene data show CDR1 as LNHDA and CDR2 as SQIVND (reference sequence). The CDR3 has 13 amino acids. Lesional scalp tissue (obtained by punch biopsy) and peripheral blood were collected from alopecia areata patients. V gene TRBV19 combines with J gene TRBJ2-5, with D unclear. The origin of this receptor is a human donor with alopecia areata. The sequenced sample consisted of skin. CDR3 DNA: TGTGCCAGTAGTATCGGCGTGGCGGAGACCCAGTACTTC. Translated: CASSIGVAETQYF.